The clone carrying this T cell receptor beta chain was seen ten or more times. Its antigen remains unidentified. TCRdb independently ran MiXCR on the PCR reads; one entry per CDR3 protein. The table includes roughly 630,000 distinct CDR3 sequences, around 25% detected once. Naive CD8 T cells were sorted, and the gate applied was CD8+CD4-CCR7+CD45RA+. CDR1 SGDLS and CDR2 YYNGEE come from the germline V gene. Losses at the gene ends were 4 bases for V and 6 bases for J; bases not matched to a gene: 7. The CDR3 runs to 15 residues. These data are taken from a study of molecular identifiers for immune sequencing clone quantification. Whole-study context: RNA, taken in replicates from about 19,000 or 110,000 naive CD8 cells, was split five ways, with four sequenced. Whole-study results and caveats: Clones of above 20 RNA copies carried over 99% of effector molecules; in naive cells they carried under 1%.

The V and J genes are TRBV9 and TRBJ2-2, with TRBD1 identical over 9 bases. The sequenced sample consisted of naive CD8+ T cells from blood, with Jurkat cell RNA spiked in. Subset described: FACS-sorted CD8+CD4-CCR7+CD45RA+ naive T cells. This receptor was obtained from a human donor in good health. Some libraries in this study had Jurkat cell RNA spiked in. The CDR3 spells CASSPLQGASGELFF. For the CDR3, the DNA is TGTGCCAGCAGCCCCTTACAGGGGGCGTCCGGGGAGCTGTTTTTT.